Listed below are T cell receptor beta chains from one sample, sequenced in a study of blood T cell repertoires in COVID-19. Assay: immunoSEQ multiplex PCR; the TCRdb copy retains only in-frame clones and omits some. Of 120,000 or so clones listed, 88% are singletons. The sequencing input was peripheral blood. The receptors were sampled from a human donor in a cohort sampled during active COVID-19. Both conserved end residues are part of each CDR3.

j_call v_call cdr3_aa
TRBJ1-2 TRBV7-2 CASSSQGADYTF
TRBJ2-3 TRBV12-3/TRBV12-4 CASTNGWDTQYF
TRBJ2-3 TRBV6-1 CASSEARVAWGSTDTQYF
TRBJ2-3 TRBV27 CASSPPPPSGRATDTQYF
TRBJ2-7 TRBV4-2 CASSPRPAGDYEQYF
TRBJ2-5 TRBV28 CASTLGWGAGETQYF
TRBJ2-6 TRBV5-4 CASSLVAGGSSGANVLTF
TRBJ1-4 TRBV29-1 CSVGPDRVSEKLFF
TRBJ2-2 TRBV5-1 CASSFGGGLSNTGELFF
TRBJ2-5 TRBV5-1 CASSPPGETQYF
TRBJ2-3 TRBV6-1 CASSEAGRADTQYF
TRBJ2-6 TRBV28 CASSLLGQGSSGANVLTF
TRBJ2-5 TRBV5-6 CASLPREGGETQYF
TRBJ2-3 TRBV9 CASSPRTGVADTQYF
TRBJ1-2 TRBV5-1 CASSPTTGTNYGYTF
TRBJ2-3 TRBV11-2 CASSAVLLAGGDTQYF
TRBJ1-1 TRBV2 CARWTGWYSNTEAFF
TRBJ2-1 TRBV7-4 CASTFIAGHNEQFF
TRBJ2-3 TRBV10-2 CASSERTAVATQYF
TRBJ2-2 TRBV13 CASSHRDRPRIGELFF
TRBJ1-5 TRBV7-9 CASSGQNQPQHF
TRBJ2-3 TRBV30 CAWSVQGVPAQYF
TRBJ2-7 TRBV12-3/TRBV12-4 CASSGGHEQYF
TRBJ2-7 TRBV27 CASSPPGGRYEQYF